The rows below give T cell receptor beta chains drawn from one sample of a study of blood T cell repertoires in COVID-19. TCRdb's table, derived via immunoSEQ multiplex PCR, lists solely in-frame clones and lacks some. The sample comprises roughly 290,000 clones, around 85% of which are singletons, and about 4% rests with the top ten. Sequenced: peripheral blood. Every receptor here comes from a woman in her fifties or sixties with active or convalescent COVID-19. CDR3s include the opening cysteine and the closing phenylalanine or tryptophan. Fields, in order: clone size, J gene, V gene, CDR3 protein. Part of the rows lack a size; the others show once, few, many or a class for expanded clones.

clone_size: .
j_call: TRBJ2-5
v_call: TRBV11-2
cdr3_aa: CASSLRGFQETQYF

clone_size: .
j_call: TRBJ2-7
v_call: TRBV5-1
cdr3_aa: CASSAGQGWSYEQYF

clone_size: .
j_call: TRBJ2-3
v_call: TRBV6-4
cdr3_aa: CASSEGAEDTQYF

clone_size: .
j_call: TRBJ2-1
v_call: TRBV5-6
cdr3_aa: CASSLGAAPDYNEQFF

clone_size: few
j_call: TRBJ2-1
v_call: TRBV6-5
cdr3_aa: CASSYLAGGEGGEQFF

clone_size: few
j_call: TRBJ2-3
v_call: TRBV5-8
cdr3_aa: CASSLEGTADTDTQYF

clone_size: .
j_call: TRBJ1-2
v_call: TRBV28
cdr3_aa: CASRQNYGYTF

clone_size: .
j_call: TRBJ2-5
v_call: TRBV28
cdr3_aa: CASGLAGGETQYF

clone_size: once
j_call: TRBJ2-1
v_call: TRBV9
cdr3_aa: CASSVVSSGSYEQFF

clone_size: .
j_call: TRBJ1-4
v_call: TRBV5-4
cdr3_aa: CASSTDRGSTNEKLFF

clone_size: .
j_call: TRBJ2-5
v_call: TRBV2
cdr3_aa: CASKEDRPMETQYF

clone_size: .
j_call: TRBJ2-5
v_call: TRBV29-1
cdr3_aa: CSVRRDLQETQYF

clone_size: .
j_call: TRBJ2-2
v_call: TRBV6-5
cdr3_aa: CASSFRTGAGELFF

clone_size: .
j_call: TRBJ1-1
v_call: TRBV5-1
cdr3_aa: CASKEEYTEAFF

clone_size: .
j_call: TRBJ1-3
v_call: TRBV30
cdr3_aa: CAWNPLQVSGNTIYF

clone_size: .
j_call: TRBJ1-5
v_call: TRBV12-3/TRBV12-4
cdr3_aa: CASSFDRNQPQHF

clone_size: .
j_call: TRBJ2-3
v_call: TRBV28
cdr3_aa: CASSSYRGRVLTDTQYF

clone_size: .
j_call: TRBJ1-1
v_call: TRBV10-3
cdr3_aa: CAISESGSERAFF

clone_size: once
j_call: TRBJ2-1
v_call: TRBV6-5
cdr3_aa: CASERSGFNEQFF

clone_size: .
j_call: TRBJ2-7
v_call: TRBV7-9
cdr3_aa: CASSFRGRALRDEQYF

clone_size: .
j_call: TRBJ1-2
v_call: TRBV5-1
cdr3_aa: CASSPRGTGYGYTF

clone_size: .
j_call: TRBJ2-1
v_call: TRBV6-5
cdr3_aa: CASRTIATLYNEQFF

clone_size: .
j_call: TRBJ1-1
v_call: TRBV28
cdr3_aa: CASTPRGETEAFF

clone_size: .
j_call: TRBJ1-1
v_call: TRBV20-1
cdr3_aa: CSAGPSTRAFF

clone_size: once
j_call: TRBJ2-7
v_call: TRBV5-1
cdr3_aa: CASSYGQAYEQYF

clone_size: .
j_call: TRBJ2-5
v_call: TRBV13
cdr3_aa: CASSSRRGGETQYF

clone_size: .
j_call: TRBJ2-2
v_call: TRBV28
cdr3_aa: CASFPPQGNTGELFF

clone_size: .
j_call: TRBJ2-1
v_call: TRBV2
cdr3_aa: CASSTLAGVPNEQFF

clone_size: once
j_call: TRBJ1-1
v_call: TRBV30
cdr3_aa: CAWDKTQGAFF